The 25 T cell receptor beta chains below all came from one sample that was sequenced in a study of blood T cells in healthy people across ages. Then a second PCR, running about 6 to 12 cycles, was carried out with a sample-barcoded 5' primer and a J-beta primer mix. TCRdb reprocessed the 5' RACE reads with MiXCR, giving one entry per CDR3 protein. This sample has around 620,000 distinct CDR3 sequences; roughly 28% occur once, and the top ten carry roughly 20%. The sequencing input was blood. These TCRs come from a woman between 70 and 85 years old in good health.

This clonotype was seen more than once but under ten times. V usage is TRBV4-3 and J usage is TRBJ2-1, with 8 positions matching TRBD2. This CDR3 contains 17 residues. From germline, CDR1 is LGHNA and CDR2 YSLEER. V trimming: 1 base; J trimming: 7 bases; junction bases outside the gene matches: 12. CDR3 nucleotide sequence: TGCGCCAGCAGCCAAGTCGCAGCGGGGGCCCCCGGGAATGAGCAGTTCTTC. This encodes CASSQVAAGAPGNEQFF.

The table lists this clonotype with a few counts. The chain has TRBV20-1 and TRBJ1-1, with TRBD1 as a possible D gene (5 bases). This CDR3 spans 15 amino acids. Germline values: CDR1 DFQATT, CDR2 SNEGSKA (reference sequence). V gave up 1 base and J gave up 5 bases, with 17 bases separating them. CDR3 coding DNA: TGCAGTGCTAGAGTTGGGGGAGGGAGAGGGACTGAAGCTTTCTTT. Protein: CSARVGGGRGTEAFF.

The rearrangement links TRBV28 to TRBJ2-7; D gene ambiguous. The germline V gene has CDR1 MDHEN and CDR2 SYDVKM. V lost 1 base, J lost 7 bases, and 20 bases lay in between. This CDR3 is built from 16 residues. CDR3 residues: CASSLSFYLAVREQYF. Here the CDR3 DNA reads TGTGCCAGCAGTTTATCTTTTTATCTGGCGGTTCGAGAGCAGTACTTC.

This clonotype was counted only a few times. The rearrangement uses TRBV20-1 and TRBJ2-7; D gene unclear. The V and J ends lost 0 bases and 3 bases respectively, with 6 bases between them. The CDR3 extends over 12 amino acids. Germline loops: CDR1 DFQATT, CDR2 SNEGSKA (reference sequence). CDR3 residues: CSARDTGYEQYF. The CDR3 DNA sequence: TGCAGTGCTAGAGACACCGGCTACGAGCAGTACTTC.

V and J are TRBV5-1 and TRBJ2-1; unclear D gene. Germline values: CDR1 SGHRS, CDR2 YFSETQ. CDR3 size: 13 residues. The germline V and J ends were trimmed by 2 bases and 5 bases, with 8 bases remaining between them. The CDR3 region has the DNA TGCGCCAGCAGCTTCGGGCAGAACAATGAGCAGTTCTTC. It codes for CASSFGQNNEQFF.

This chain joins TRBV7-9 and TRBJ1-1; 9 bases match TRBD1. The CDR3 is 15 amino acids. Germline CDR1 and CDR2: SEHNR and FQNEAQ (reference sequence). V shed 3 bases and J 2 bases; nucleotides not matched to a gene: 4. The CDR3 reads CASSFNRGLNTEAFF. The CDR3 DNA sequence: TGTGCCAGCAGCTTTAACAGGGGGCTAAACACTGAAGCTTTCTTT.

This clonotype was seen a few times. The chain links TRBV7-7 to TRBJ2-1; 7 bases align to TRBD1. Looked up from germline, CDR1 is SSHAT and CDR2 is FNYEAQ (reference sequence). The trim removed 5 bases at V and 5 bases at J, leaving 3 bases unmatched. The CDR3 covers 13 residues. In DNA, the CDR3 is TGTGCCAGCAGCCGGGACAGACACAATGAGCAGTTCTTC. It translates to CASSRDRHNEQFF.

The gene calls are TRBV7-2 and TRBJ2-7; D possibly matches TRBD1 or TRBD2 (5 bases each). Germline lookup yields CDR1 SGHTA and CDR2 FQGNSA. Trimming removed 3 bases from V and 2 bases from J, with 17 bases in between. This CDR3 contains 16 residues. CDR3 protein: CASSLARDPTPYEQYF. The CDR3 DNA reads TGTGCCAGCAGCTTGGCCCGGGACCCTACTCCCTACGAGCAGTACTTC.

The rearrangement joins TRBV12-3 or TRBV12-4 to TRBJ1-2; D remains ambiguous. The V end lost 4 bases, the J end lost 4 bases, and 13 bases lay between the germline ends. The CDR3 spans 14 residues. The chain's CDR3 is CASSSTEFFYGYTF. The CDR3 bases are TGTGCCAGCAGTTCTACCGAATTTTTCTATGGCTACACCTTC.

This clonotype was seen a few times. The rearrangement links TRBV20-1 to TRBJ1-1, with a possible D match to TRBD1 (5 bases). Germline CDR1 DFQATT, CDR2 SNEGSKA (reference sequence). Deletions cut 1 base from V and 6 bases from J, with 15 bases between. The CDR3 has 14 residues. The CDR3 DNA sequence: TGCAGTGCTAGAGCAGGGATCGCTTTAGCTGAAGCTTTCTTT. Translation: CSARAGIALAEAFF.

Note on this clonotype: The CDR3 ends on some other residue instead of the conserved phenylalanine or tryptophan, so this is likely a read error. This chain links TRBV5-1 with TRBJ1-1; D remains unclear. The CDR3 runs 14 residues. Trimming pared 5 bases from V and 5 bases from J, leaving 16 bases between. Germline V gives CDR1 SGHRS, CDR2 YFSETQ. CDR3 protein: CASSALGVATEAFS. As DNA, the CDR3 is TGCGCCAGCAGTGCTCTCGGGGTGGCGACTGAAGCTTTCTCT.

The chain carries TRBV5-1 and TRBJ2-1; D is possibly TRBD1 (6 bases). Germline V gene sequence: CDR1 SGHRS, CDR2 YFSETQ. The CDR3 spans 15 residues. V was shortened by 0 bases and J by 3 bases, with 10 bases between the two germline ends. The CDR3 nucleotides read TGCGCCAGCAGCTTGGGGACAGATCTCTACAATGAGCAGTTCTTC. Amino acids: CASSLGTDLYNEQFF.

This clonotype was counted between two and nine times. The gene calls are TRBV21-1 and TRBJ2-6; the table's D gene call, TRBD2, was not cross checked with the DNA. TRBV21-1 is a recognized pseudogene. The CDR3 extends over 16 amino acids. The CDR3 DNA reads TGTGCCAGCAGTAAAAGGCCCTACTCTGGGGCCAACGTCCTGACTTTC. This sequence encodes CASSKRPYSGANVLTF.

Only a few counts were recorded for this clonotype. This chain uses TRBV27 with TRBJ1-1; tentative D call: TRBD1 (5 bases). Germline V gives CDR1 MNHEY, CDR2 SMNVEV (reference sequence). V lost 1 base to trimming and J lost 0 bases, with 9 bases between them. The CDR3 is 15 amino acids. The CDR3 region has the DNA TGTGCCAGCAGTTTATGGGGGGATCTGAACACTGAAGCTTTCTTT. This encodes CASSLWGDLNTEAFF.

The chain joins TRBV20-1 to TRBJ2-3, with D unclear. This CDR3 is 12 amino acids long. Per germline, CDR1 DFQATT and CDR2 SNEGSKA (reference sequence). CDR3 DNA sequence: TGCAGAGCCATGGGATTATTAGATACGCAGTATTTT. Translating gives CRAMGLLDTQYF.

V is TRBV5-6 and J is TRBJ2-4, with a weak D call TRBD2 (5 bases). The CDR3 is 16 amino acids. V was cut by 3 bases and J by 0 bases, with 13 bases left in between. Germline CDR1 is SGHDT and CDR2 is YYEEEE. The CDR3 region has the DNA TGTGCCAGCAGCTGGAGGCGTACACTAGCCAAAAACATTCAGTACTTC. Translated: CASSWRRTLAKNIQYF.

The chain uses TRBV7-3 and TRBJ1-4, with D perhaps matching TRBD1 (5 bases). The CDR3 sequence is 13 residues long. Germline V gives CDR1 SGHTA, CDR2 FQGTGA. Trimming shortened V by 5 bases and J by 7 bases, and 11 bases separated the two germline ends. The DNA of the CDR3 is TGTGCCAGCAGCATTGGGACCGGTGAAAAACTGTTTTTT. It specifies CASSIGTGEKLFF.

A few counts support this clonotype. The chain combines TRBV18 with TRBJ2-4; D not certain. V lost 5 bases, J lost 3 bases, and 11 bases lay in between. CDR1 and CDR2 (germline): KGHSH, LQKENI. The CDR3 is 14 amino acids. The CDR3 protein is CASSSDRGKNIQYF. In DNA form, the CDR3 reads TGTGCCAGCTCATCCGATAGAGGCAAAAACATTCAGTACTTC.

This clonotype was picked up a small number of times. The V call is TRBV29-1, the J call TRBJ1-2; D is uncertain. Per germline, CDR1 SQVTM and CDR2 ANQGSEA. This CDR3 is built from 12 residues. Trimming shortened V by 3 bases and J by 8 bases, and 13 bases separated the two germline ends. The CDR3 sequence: CSVDTDIYGYTF. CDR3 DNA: TGCAGCGTTGACACGGATATCTACGGCTACACCTTC.

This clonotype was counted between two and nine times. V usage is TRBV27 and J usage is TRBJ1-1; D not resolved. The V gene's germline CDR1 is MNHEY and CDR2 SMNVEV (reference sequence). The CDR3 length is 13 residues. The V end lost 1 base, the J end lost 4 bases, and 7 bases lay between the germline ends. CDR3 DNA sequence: TGTGCCAGCAGTTTATTCCGTACCACTGAAGCTTTCTTT. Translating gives CASSLFRTTEAFF.

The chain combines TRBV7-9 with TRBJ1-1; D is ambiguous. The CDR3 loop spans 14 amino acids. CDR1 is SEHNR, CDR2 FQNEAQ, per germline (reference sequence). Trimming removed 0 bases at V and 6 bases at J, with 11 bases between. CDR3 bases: TGTGCCAGCAGCTTAGCTATGGGTTCGGCTGAAGCTTTCTTT. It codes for CASSLAMGSAEAFF.

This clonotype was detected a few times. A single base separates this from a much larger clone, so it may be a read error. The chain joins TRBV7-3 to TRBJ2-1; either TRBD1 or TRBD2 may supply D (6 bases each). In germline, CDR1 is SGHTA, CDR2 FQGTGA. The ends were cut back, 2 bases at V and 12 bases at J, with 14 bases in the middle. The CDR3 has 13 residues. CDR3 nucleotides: TGTGCCAGCAGCTTAGAGGGGGGTAGGGGGCAGTTCTTC. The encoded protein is CASSLEGGRGQFF.

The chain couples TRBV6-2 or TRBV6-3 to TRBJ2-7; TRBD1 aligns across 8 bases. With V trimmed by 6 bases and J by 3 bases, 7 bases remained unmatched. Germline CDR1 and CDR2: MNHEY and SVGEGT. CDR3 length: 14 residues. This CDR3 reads CASRKQGVNYEQYF. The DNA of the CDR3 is TGTGCCAGCAGGAAACAGGGGGTAAACTACGAGCAGTACTTC.

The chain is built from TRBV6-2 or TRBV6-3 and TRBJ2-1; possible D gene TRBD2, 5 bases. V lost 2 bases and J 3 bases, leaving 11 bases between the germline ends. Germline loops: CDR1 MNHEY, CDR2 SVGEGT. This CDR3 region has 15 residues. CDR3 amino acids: CASSYRRTYYNEQFF. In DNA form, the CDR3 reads TGTGCCAGCAGTTACAGGAGGACCTACTACAATGAGCAGTTCTTC.

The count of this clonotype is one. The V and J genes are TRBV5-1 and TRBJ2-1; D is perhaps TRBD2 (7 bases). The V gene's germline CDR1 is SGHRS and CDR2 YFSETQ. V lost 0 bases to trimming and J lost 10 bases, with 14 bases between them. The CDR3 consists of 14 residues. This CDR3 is CASSLGTGGREQFF. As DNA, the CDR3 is TGCGCCAGCAGCTTGGGAACGGGGGGCAGGGAGCAGTTCTTC. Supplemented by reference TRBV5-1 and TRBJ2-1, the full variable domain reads KAGVTQTPRYLIKTRGQQVTLSCSPISGHRSVSWYQQTPGQGLQFLFEYFSETQRNKGNFPGRFSGRQFSNSRSEMNVSTLELGDSALYLCASSLGTGGREQFFGPGTRLTVL.